This T cell receptor (beta chain) was sequenced during a study of type 1 regulatory T cells. Overall study: This in vitro CD4 product, T-allo10, is enriched for Tr1 cells and alloantigen-specific.

The CDR3 extends over 15 amino acids. V was clipped by 4 bases and J by 1 base; unmatched bases: 4. Germline V CDR1 and CDR2: SGHRS, YFSETQ. Comments on this clonotype: Its specificity is not known.

MiXCR was run by TCRdb on the reads, yielding one entry per CDR3 protein. The repertoire has about 68,000 distinct CDR3 sequences, approximately 64% of them found once; the top ten carry 7.6%. Graft donor-derived T-allo10 cells were described as host-alloantigen-specific, anergic, and alloantigen-specifically suppressive. This TCR derives from a human donor in good health. Specimen: cultured T cells, either the whole culture or a sorted T cell fraction (not recorded which). Described subset: Tr1-enriched cell product generated in vitro against host alloantigens. This chain links TRBV5-1 with TRBJ2-3; 9 nucleotides align to TRBD2. The CDR3 is CASSPTSGGTDTQYF. Here the CDR3 DNA reads TGCGCCAGCAGCCCGACTAGCGGTGGCACAGATACGCAGTATTTT. The entire variable domain, with the rest obtained from reference TRBV5-1 and TRBJ2-3, is as follows: KAGVTQTPRYLIKTRGQQVTLSCSPISGHRSVSWYQQTPGQGLQFLFEYFSETQRNKGNFPGRFSGRQFSNSRSEMNVSTLELGDSALYLCASSPTSGGTDTQYFGPGTRLTVL.